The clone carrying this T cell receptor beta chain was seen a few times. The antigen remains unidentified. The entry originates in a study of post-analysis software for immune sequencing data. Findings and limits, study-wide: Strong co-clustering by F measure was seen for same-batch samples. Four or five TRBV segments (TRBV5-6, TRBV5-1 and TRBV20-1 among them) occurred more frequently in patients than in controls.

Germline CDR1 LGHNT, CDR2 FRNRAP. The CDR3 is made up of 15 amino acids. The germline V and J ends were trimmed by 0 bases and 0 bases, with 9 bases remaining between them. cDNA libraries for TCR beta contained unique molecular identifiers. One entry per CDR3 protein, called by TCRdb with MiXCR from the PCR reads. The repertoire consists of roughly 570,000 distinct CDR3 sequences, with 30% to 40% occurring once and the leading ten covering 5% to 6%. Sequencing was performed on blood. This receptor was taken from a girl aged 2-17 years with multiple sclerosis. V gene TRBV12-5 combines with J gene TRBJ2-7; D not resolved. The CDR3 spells CASGLVQWSSYEQYF. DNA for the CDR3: TGTGCTAGTGGTTTGGTGCAGTGGAGCTCCTACGAGCAGTACTTC.